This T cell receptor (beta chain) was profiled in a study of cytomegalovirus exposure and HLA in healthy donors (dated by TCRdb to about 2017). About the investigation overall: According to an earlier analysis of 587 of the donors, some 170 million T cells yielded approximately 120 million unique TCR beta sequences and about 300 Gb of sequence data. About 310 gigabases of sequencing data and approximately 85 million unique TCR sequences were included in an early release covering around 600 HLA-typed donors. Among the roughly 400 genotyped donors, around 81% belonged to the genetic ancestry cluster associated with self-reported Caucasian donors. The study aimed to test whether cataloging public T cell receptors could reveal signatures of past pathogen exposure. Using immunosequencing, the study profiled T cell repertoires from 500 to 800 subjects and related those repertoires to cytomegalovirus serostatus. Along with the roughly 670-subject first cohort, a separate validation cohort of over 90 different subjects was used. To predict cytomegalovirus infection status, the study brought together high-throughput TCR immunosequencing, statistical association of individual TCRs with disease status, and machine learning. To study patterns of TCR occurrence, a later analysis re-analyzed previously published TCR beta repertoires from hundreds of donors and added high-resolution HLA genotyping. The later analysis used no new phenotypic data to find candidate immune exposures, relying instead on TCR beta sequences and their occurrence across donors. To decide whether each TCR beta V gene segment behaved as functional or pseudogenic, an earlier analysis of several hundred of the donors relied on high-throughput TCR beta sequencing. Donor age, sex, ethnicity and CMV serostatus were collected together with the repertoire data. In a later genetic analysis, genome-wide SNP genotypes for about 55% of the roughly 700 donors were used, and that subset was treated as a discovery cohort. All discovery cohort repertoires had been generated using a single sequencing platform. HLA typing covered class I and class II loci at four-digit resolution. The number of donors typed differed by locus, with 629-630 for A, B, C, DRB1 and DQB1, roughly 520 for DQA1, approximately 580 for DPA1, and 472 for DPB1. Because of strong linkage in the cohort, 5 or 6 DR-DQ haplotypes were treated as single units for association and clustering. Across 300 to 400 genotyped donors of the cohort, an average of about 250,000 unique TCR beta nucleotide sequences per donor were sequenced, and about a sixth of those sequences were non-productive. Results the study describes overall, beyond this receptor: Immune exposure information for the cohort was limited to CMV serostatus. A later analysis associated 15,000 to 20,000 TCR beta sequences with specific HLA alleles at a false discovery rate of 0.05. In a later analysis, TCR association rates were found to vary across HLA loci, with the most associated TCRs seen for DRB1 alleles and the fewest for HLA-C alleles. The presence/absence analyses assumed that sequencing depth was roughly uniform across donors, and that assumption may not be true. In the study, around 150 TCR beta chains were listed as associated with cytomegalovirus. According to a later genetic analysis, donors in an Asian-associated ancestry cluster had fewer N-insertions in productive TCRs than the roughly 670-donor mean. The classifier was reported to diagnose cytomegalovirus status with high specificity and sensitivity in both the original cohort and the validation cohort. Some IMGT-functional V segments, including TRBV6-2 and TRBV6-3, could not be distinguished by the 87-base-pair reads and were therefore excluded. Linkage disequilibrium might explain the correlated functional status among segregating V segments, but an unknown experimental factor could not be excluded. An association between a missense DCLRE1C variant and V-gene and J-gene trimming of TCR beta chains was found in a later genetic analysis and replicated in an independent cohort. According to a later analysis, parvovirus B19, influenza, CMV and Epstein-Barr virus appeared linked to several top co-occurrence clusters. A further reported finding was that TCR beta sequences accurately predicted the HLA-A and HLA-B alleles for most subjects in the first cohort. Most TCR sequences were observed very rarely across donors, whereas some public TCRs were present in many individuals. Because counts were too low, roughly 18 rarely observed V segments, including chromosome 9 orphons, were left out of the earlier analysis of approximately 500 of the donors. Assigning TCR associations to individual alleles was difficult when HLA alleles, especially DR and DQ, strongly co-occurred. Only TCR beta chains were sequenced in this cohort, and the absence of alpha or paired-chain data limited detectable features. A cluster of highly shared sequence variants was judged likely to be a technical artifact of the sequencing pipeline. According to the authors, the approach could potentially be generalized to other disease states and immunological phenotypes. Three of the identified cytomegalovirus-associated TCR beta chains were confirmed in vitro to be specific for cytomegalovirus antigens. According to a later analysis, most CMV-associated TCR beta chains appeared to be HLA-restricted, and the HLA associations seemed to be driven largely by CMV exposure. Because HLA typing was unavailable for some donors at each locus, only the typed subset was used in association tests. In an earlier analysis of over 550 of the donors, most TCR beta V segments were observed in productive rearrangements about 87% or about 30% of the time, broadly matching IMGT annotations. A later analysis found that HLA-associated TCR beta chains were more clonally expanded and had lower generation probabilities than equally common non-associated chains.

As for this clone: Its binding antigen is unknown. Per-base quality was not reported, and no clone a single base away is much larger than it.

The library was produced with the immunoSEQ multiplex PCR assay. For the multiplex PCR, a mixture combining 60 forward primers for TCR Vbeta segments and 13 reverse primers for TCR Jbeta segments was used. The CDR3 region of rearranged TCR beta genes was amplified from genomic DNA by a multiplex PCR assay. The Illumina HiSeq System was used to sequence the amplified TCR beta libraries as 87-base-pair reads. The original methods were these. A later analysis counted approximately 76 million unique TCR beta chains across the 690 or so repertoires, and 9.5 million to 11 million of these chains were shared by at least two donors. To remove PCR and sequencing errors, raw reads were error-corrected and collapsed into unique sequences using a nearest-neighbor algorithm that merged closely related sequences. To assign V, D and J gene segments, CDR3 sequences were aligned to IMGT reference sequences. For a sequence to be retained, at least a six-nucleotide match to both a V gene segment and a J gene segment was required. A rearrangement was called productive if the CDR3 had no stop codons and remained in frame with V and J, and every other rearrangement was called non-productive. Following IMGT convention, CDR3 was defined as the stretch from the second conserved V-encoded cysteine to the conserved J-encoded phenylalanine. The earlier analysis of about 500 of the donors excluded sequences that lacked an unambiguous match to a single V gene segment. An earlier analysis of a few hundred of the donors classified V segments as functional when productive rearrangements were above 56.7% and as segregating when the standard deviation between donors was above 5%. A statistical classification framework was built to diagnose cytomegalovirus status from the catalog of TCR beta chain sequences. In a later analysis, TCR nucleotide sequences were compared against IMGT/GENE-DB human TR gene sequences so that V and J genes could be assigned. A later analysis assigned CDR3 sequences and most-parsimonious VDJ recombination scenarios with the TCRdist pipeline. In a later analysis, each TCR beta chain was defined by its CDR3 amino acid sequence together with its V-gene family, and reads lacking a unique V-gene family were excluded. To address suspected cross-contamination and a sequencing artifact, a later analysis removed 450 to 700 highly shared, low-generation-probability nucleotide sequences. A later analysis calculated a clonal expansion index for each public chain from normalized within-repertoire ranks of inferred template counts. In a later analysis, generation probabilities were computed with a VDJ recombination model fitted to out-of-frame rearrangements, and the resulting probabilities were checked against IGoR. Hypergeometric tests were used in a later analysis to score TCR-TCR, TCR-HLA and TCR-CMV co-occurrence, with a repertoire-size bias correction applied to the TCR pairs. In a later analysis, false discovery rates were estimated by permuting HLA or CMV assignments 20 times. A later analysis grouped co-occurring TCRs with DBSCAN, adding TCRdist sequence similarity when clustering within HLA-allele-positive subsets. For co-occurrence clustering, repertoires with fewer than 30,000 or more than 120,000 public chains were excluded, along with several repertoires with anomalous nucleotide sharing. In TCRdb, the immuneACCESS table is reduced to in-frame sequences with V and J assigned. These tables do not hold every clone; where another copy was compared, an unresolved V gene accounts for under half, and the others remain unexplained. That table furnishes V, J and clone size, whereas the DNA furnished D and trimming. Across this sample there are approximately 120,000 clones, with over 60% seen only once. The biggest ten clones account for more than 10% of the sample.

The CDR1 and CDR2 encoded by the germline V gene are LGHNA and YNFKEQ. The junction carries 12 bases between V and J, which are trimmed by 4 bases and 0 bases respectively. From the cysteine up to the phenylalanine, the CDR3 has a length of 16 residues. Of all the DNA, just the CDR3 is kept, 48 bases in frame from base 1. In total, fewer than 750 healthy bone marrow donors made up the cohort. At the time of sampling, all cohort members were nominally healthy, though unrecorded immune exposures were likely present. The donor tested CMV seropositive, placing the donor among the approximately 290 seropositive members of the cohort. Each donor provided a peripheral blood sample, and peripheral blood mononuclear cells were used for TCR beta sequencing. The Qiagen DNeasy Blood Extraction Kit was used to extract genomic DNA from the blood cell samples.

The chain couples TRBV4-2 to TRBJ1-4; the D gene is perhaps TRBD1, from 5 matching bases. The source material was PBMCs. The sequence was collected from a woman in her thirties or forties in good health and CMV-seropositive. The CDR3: CASSPTGRATNEKLFF. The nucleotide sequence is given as TGTGCCAGCAGCCCCACCGGCAGGGCAACTAATGAAAAACTGTTTTTT.